This T cell receptor (beta chain) emerged from a study of T cells after yellow fever vaccination. General study findings and limits: Weaker overall, the secondary response nonetheless peaked faster (day 5 versus 15). The appearance of a small share of clonotypes in both CD4 and CD8 compartments was observed. Re-detected after boosting: most primary clones, 96% of CD4 and 80% to 90% of CD8.

This clonotype has more than one count but fewer than ten. Its antigen is not identified. Unmatched junction bases numbered 14, after V lost 7 bases and J lost 9 bases. The CDR3 length is 16 residues. The authors made TCR cDNA by 5'RACE template switching, adding a universal primer site and UMIs. Each CDR3 protein is one row after TCRdb ran MiXCR on the 5' RACE reads. The table has approximately 260,000 distinct CDR3 sequences, 10% to 15% seen once; the top ten hold roughly 0.5%. The input for sequencing was CD4+ T cells sorted from PBMCs, taken 45 days after the yellow fever booster vaccination. This receptor was obtained from a man aged 25-45 years who received the YFV17D yellow fever vaccine. The chain couples TRBV12-3 or TRBV12-4 to TRBJ2-1; 11 positions agree with TRBD2. The CDR3 nucleotides are TGTGCCAGCACCAAATTAGCGGGAGGGGGTGCAGGTGAGCAGTTCTTC. Translating it yields CASTKLAGGGAGEQFF.